Listed here are 20 T cell receptor beta chains from one sample, sequenced in a study of cytomegalovirus exposure and HLA in healthy donors. The PCR employed 60 Vbeta primers together with 13 Jbeta primers. Sequenced by immunoSEQ multiplex PCR; TCRdb stores in-frame clones only, minus some. The sample shows 95,000 to 150,000 clones, under 90% of them seen only once. The sample comprised PBMCs. The source of these receptors is a woman in her 40s in good health and CMV-seronegative.

This clone was observed a single time. This sequence joins TRBV7-2 and TRBJ1-2; D gene uncertain. V lost 1 base and J lost 8, with 11 bases in between. CDR3 length: 13 residues. The V gene's germline CDR1 is SGHTA and CDR2 FQGNSA. CDR3 loop: CASSLDSLGGYTF. The CDR3 DNA is TGTGCCAGCAGCTTAGATTCCCTCGGGGGCTACACCTTC.

This chain uses TRBV11-1 with TRBJ2-5; 8 bases are shared with TRBD2. V dropped 6 bases and J dropped 5; count of bases not matched to a gene: 8. The CDR3 runs 14 residues. Germline assignment: CDR1 SGHAT and CDR2 FQDESV (reference sequence). The chain's CDR3 is CASSTGLALETQYF. In nucleotides, the CDR3 is TGTGCCAGCAGTACCGGACTAGCCTTGGAGACCCAGTACTTC.

The chain carries TRBV10-3 and TRBJ2-7; D unresolved. This CDR3 comprises 15 residues. The V and J ends lost 0 bases and 0 bases respectively, with 9 bases between them. From germline, CDR1 is ENHRY and CDR2 SYGVKD. The CDR3 loop reads CAISESYAASYEQYF. CDR3 nucleotides: TGTGCCATCAGTGAGTCTTATGCGGCCTCCTACGAGCAGTACTTC.

This chain joins TRBV11-2 and TRBJ1-5; the match to TRBD1 covers 7 bases. The V gene's germline CDR1 is SGHAT and CDR2 FQNNGV. The CDR3 spans 15 residues. The trim removed 3 bases at V and 5 bases at J, leaving 7 bases unmatched. DNA for the CDR3: TGTGCCAGCAGCTTGTTACAGGGGAACTATCAGCCCCAGCATTTT. Translation gives CASSLLQGNYQPQHF.

This clone occurred once. The CDR3 spells CASSQDRASYEQYF. The CDR3 DNA is TGTGCCAGCAGCCAGGACAGGGCGTCCTACGAGCAGTACTTC. This sequence joins TRBV11-1 and TRBJ2-7, with TRBD1 matching over 8 bases. V lost 5 bases and J lost 1; bases outside the gene matches: 4. The CDR3 sequence is 14 residues long. Per germline, CDR1 SGHAT and CDR2 FQDESV (reference sequence).

The chain joins TRBV19 to TRBJ1-5; TRBD1 aligns across 8 bases. The J segment lost 4 bases and the V segment lost 0 bases, leaving 11 bases of the junction unmatched. This CDR3 is built from 18 residues. Germline values: CDR1 LNHDA, CDR2 SQIVND (reference sequence). As DNA, the CDR3 is TGTGCCAGTAGTATAGATCCGGCAGGGGGCATTCGGAATCAGCCCCAGCATTTT. Its protein is CASSIDPAGGIRNQPQHF.

The V gene is TRBV27, the J gene TRBJ1-2; 7 bases match TRBD1. With V trimmed by 2 bases and J by 9 bases, 9 bases remained unmatched. Germline assignment: CDR1 MNHEY and CDR2 SMNVEV (reference sequence). CDR3 size: 14 residues. The CDR3 DNA reads TGTGCCAGCAGTTTAGTTCCCAGGGGGACCAGCTACACCTTC. Translating gives CASSLVPRGTSYTF.

V gene TRBV5-1 combines with J gene TRBJ2-5; maybe TRBD2 (5 bases). The CDR3 extends over 13 amino acids. Trimming removed 0 bases from V and 5 bases from J, with 8 bases in between. Looked up from germline, CDR1 is SGHRS and CDR2 is YFSETQ. The chain's CDR3 is CASSLGGSETQYF. DNA of the CDR3: TGCGCCAGCAGCTTGGGAGGGAGTGAGACCCAGTACTTC.

On this clone: Other DNA sequences in this sample translate to the same CDR3. V usage is TRBV29-1 and J usage is TRBJ2-7, with D possibly being TRBD2 (5 bases). Germline V gives CDR1 SQVTM, CDR2 ANQGSEA. The germline V and J ends were trimmed by 3 bases and 1 base, with 16 bases remaining between them. This CDR3 is 15 amino acids long. The CDR3 DNA reads TGCAGCGTTGACAAACACGGGATTTGGTCCTACGAGCAGTACTTC. Translated, it gives CSVDKHGIWSYEQYF.

The chain carries TRBV6-1 and TRBJ1-1, with TRBD1 as a possible D gene (6 bases). In germline, CDR1 is MNHNS, CDR2 SASEGT. The CDR3 runs 13 residues. The V gene lost 7 bases and the J gene lost 1 base, with 10 bases spanning the gap. For the CDR3, the DNA is TGTGCCAGCAAGGGGGGGACGAACACTGAAGCTTTCTTT. Translating gives CASKGGTNTEAFF.

The chain carries TRBV19 and TRBJ1-5; the match to TRBD1 covers 8 bases. Germline assignment: CDR1 LNHDA and CDR2 SQIVND (reference sequence). This CDR3 is built from 14 residues. V dropped 8 bases and J dropped 7; count of bases not matched to a gene: 10. The DNA for the CDR3 is TGTGCCAGTTTGGACAGGGTAGGGTTCCAGCCCCAGCATTTT. Protein product: CASLDRVGFQPQHF.

J is TRBJ2-7 and V is TRBV5-8, with D possibly being TRBD1 (6 bases). Trimming took 4 bases from V and 0 from J, leaving 17 bases between them. The CDR3 is 16 amino acids. CDR1 SGHTS and CDR2 YDEGEE come from the germline V gene. The DNA for the CDR3 is TGTGCCAGCAGCCCCCACCGGGACATAAGCTCCTACGAGCAGTACTTC. Translating gives CASSPHRDISSYEQYF.

This chain uses TRBV2 with TRBJ2-7; D is possibly TRBD1 (5 bases). CDR1 is SNHLY, CDR2 FYNNEI, per germline. The germline V and J ends were trimmed by 4 bases and 1 base, with 8 bases remaining between them. This CDR3 has 13 amino acids. The CDR3 region is CASSGHRSYEQYF. The CDR3 nucleotides are TGTGCCAGCAGTGGCCACAGGTCCTACGAGCAGTACTTC.

This clone was detected a few times. This rearrangement joins TRBV6-5 to TRBJ2-7, with 12 bases matching TRBD2. The length of the CDR3 is 15 residues. Unmatched junction bases numbered 4, after V lost 5 bases and J lost 2 bases. Germline values: CDR1 MNHEY, CDR2 SVGAGI. CDR3 bases: TGTGCCAGCAGTCCCGGACTAGCGGGGACCTACGAGCAGTACTTC. Its protein is CASSPGLAGTYEQYF.

The chain carries TRBV29-1 and TRBJ2-1, with 9 bases matching TRBD2. This CDR3 is 14 amino acids long. Germline V gene lookup returns CDR1 SQVTM and CDR2 ANQGSEA. Germline trimming cut 6 bases from V and 13 bases from J; bases unmatched to any gene: 16. In DNA, the CDR3 is TGCAGCGTGGCGACTAGCGGCCCCCCCTACCACCAGTTCTTC. Translated, it gives CSVATSGPPYHQFF.

As for this clone: The sample has other DNA sequences that encode this CDR3 too. The chain combines TRBV7-9 with TRBJ1-2; perhaps TRBD1 as D (6 bases). The germline CDR1 and CDR2 sequences are SEHNR and FQNEAQ (reference sequence). The V end was cut by 5 bases, the J end by 0 bases, with 10 bases between. The CDR3 length is 14 residues. The CDR3 reads CASSLQGANYGYTF. CDR3 coding DNA: TGTGCCAGCAGCCTACAGGGAGCTAACTATGGCTACACCTTC.

The chain employs TRBV6-1 and TRBJ2-5; a weak D match, TRBD1 (5 bases). V dropped 7 bases and J dropped 1 base, with 13 bases sitting between them. This CDR3 comprises 14 residues. Germline lookup yields CDR1 MNHNS and CDR2 SASEGT. DNA of the CDR3: TGTGCCAGCAAGAAGTCAGGGATCCAAGAGACCCAGTACTTC. Residues: CASKKSGIQETQYF.

The chain joins TRBV11-2 to TRBJ2-7, with TRBD1 matching over 8 bases. V was pared by 6 bases and J by 0 bases, with 7 bases of the junction left unmatched. The length of the CDR3 is 15 residues. The germline CDR1 and CDR2 sequences are SGHAT and FQNNGV. The CDR3 here is CASSVDRGGSYEQYF. The CDR3 coding sequence is TGTGCCAGCAGTGTTGACAGGGGAGGCTCCTACGAGCAGTACTTC.

J is TRBJ1-5 and V is TRBV28, with TRBD1 as a possible D gene (6 bases). With 2 bases removed from V and 6 bases from J, the gap between germline ends came to 11 bases. Germline loops: CDR1 MDHEN, CDR2 SYDVKM. This CDR3 is built from 14 residues. Here the CDR3 DNA reads TGTGCCAGCAGTTTAACAGGGAGGGGTCAGCCCCAGCATTTT. Its protein product is CASSLTGRGQPQHF.

The chain couples TRBV7-9 to TRBJ1-1; D is possibly TRBD1 (5 bases). V lost 3 bases and J lost 4, with 18 bases in between. Germline-derived CDR1 and CDR2 are SEHNR and FQNEAQ (reference sequence). The CDR3 is 16 amino acids. CDR3 region: CASSFSLGVRGTEAFF. In DNA form, the CDR3 reads TGTGCCAGCAGCTTCTCCTTAGGGGTGCGAGGCACTGAAGCTTTCTTT.